These T cell receptor beta chains were read from a single sample in a study of T cell responses to AZD1222 COVID-19 vaccine. Only in-frame clones appear in the TCRdb table, and some are missing; sequencing was by immunoSEQ multiplex PCR. Of 110,000 to 150,000 clones in the sample, 92% were seen once. The sequencing here drew on peripheral blood, taken on day 0 of AZD1222 vaccination. The receptors originated from an adult in good health. The CDR3 runs from the conserved cysteine through the conserved F or W. A D gene is named only where the DNA matches it firmly. Clone size, where shown, is once, few, many, or a class for clones that have expanded.

.,.,TRBJ1-1,TRBV11-2,CASSPGQMNTEAFF,TGTGCCAGCAGCCCTGGACAGATGAACACTGAAGCTTTCTTT
.,.,TRBJ1-2,TRBV4-3,CASSQDPGRNYGYTF,TGCGCCAGCAGCCAAGACCCCGGACGGAACTATGGCTACACCTTC
.,.,TRBJ2-1,TRBV5-8,CASSWYLAYNEQFF,TGTGCCAGCAGCTGGTACCTAGCCTACAATGAGCAGTTCTTC
.,.,TRBJ1-1,TRBV30,CAWNKGTPNTEAFF,TGTGCCTGGAACAAGGGGACACCAAACACTGAAGCTTTCTTT
.,.,TRBJ2-2,TRBV25-1,CASSGQNTGELFF,TGTGCCAGCAGTGGACAGAACACCGGGGAGCTGTTTTTT
.,.,TRBJ1-1,TRBV3-1/TRBV3-2,CASSQDHSGAEAFF,TGTGCCAGCAGCCAAGACCACTCAGGGGCTGAAGCTTTCTTT
.,.,TRBJ1-1,TRBV6-1,CASSDSGVTEAFF,TGTGCCAGCAGTGACAGCGGCGTGACTGAAGCTTTCTTT
TRBD2,.,TRBJ2-1,TRBV5-1,CASSPILTSGRVNEQFF,TGCGCCAGCAGCCCCATACTGACTAGCGGGAGGGTCAATGAGCAGTTCTTC
.,once,TRBJ1-1,TRBV9,CASSVEALGVLNTEAFF,TGTGCCAGCAGCGTAGAGGCCCTGGGAGTTTTGAACACTGAAGCTTTCTTT
TRBD2,.,TRBJ2-3,TRBV5-1,CASSPGTSGRRDTQYF,TGCGCCAGCAGCCCGGGGACTAGCGGGAGGAGAGATACGCAGTATTTT
TRBD1,.,TRBJ1-1,TRBV30,CAGGTVNTEAFF,TGTGCCGGGGGGACAGTTAACACTGAAGCTTTCTTT
.,.,TRBJ2-1,TRBV11-3,CASSLSGRSYNEQFF,TGTGCCAGCAGCTTATCGGGACGGTCTTACAATGAGCAGTTCTTC
.,.,TRBJ2-7,TRBV19,CASSIGGILGEQYF,TGTGCCAGTAGTATCGGGGGTATTTTAGGCGAGCAGTACTTC
TRBD2,.,TRBJ2-3,TRBV6-5,CASVLAGGTDTQYF,TGTGCCAGCGTACTAGCGGGTGGCACAGATACGCAGTATTTT
TRBD1,.,TRBJ1-1,TRBV3-1/TRBV3-2,CASSQGSRWDSMNTEAFF,TGTGCCAGCAGCCAAGGGTCACGTTGGGACAGCATGAACACTGAAGCTTTCTTT
TRBD1,.,TRBJ2-5,TRBV9,CASSEQIGTAETQYF,TGTGCCAGCAGCGAACAGATCGGGACAGCTGAGACCCAGTACTTC
.,.,TRBJ2-7,TRBV6-5,CASRRSGGLGGQQYF,TGTGCCAGCAGACGCTCCGGGGGGCTAGGTGGCCAGCAGTACTTC
.,.,TRBJ2-1,TRBV27,CASSYKRTNNEQFF,TGTGCCAGCAGTTATAAGCGGACCAACAATGAGCAGTTCTTC
.,few,TRBJ2-7,TRBV5-6,CASSPLGNEQYF,TGTGCCAGCAGCCCCTTGGGTAACGAGCAGTACTTC
.,.,TRBJ2-1,TRBV27,CASSPTGESYNEQFF,TGTGCCAGCAGCCCAACGGGAGAGTCCTACAATGAGCAGTTCTTC
.,.,TRBJ1-1,TRBV19,CASSMDRDTEAFF,TGTGCCAGTAGTATGGATAGGGACACTGAAGCTTTCTTT
.,.,TRBJ1-6,TRBV27,CASSAVSLDNSPLHF,TGTGCCAGCAGTGCGGTCTCCCTAGATAATTCACCCCTCCACTTT
TRBD1,.,TRBJ1-1,TRBV6-4,CASMERRQGFTEAFF,TGTGCCAGCATGGAGAGGCGACAGGGGTTCACTGAAGCTTTCTTT
.,once,TRBJ1-2,TRBV9,CASSVDEQHYGYTF,TGTGCCAGCAGCGTAGATGAACAGCACTATGGCTACACCTTC
TRBD1,.,TRBJ1-2,TRBV19,CASSPRSGQGGTYGYTF,TGTGCCAGTAGTCCCCGTTCAGGACAGGGAGGAACCTATGGCTACACCTTC
TRBD2,.,TRBJ2-1,TRBV4-2,CASSQDGTSATYNEQFF,TGTGCCAGCAGCCAAGACGGGACTAGCGCAACCTACAATGAGCAGTTCTTC
TRBD1,.,TRBJ2-7,TRBV12-3/TRBV12-4,CASSPRGLGQYF,TGTGCCAGCAGTCCTAGGGGGCTCGGGCAGTACTTC
TRBD1,.,TRBJ2-1,TRBV5-1,CASSPTTGVANEQFF,TGCGCCAGCAGCCCAACGACAGGGGTGGCGAATGAGCAGTTCTTC
.,.,TRBJ1-1,TRBV5-5,CASSGDGASNTEAFF,TGTGCCAGCAGCGGTGACGGGGCATCTAACACTGAAGCTTTCTTT
TRBD1,.,TRBJ1-4,TRBV24-1,CATRQGRNEKLFF,TGTGCCACGAGACAGGGTCGTAATGAAAAACTGTTTTTT
TRBD2,.,TRBJ2-1,TRBV7-2,CASSLTSGNGEEQFF,TGTGCCAGCAGCTTAACTAGCGGGAACGGGGAGGAGCAGTTCTTC
TRBD1,once,TRBJ2-7,TRBV6-5,CASSYATGGSEQYF,TGTGCCAGCAGTTACGCGACAGGGGGCTCCGAGCAGTACTTC
TRBD1,.,TRBJ1-3,TRBV5-4,CASSIQGGPPSGNTIYF,TGTGCCAGCAGCATACAGGGGGGCCCTCCCTCTGGAAACACCATATATTTT
TRBD2,once,TRBJ2-7,TRBV28,CASSSGTGTYEQYF,TGTGCCAGCAGTAGCGGGACGGGGACCTACGAGCAGTACTTC
TRBD1,.,TRBJ1-1,TRBV5-4,CASSLGGWTGETEAFF,TGTGCCAGCAGCTTGGGTGGGTGGACAGGGGAGACTGAAGCTTTCTTT
TRBD2,.,TRBJ2-7,TRBV5-1,CASSILLGGAPYEQYF,TGCGCCAGCAGCATCCTCCTCGGGGGGGCCCCTTACGAGCAGTACTTC
.,.,TRBJ2-1,TRBV18,CASSHDRKSSYNEQFF,TGTGCCAGCTCACACGACAGAAAAAGCTCCTACAATGAGCAGTTCTTC
TRBD2,.,TRBJ2-1,TRBV19,CASSKLAGGVSEQFF,TGTGCCAGTAGTAAATTAGCGGGAGGAGTATCTGAGCAGTTCTTC
TRBD2,.,TRBJ2-7,TRBV25-1,CASTSGLYEQYF,TGTGCCAGCACTAGCGGGCTCTACGAGCAGTACTTC
.,.,TRBJ2-5,TRBV2,CASWAPVPGRETQYF,TGTGCCAGCTGGGCCCCCGTCCCCGGACGAGAGACCCAGTACTTC
.,.,TRBJ1-5,TRBV7-2,CASSPGDSNQPQHF,TGTGCCAGCAGCCCCGGGGATAGCAATCAGCCCCAGCATTTT
TRBD1,.,TRBJ2-3,TRBV7-2,CASSLGQGPSDTQYF,TGTGCCAGCAGCCTTGGACAGGGCCCTTCAGATACGCAGTATTTT
TRBD1,.,TRBJ1-2,TRBV6-2/TRBV6-3,CASSYSEGQGADGYTF,TGTGCCAGCAGTTACTCCGAGGGACAGGGGGCGGATGGCTACACCTTC
.,.,TRBJ1-1,TRBV5-4,CASSPRTELNTEAFF,TGTGCCAGCAGCCCCCGGACAGAGCTTAACACTGAAGCTTTCTTT